This TCR beta chain came from a study of early T cells in non-severe SARS-CoV-2 infection. Overall study: Sequencing was performed on bulk RNA from unsorted whole blood, leaving chains unpaired.

The table lists this clonotype with a few counts. Its antigen remains unidentified. The study, taken as a whole, reports: VDJdb-based matching was biased toward anti-spike CD8 responses and missed private and CD4 specificities.

Attachment of unique molecular identifiers to individual cDNA molecules was performed. TCRdb ran MiXCR on the 5' RACE reads and lists one entry per CDR3 protein. The table records about 26,000 distinct CDR3 sequences, about 5.1% of them present only once. The length of the CDR3 is 15 residues. V lost 2 bases, J lost 2 bases, and 12 bases lay in between. Germline V gene lookup returns CDR1 MNHEY and CDR2 SVGAGI. The clonotype comes from an adult who was a healthcare worker with PCR-confirmed SARS-CoV-2 infection or an uninfected control (not recorded which). Sequences were obtained from whole blood. This sequence joins TRBV6-5 and TRBJ2-5; D is ambiguous. For the CDR3, the DNA is TGTGCCAGCAGTTACAGGACGCAGGTTCAAGAGACCCAGTACTTC. The encoded protein is CASSYRTQVQETQYF.